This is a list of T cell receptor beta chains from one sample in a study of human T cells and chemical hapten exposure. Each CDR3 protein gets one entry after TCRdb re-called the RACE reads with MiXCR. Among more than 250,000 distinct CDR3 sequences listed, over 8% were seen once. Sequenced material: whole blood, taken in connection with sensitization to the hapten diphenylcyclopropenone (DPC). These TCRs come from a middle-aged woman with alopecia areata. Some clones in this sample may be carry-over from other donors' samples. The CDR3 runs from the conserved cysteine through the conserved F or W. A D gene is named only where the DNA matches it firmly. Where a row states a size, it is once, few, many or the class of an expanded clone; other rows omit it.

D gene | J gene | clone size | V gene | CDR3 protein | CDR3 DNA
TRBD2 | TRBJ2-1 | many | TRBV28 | CASSFVISGSSYNEQFF | TGTGCCAGCAGTTTTGTGATTAGCGGGAGTTCCTACAATGAGCAGTTCTTC
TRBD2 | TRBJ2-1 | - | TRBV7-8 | CASSFPGLALNEQFF | TGTGCCAGCAGCTTTCCGGGACTAGCTCTCAATGAGCAGTTCTTC
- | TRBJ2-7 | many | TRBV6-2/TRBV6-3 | CASSPSRSYRTASYEQYF | TGTGCCAGCAGTCCTAGTCGGTCTTATCGGACTGCATCCTACGAGCAGTACTTC
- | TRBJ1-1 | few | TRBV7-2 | CASSYDRNTEAFF | TGTGCCAGCAGCTACGACAGGAACACTGAAGCTTTCTTT
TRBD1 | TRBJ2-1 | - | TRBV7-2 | CASSLFGSGQYNEQFF | TGTGCCAGCAGCTTATTTGGATCGGGACAGTACAATGAGCAGTTCTTC
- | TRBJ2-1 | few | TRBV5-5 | CASSLDGGLYNEQFF | TGTGCCAGCAGCTTGGACGGGGGCTTGTACAATGAGCAGTTCTTC
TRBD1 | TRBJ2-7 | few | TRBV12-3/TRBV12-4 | CASSLDRGPPYEQYF | TGTGCCAGCAGTTTAGACAGGGGGCCTCCTTACGAGCAGTACTTC
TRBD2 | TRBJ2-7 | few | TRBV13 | CASSLREGHREQYF | TGTGCCAGCAGCTTGAGGGAGGGCCATCGCGAGCAGTACTTC
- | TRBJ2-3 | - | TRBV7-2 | CASSTYSHWKTDTQYF | TGTGCCAGCAGCACATACAGCCACTGGAAAACAGATACGCAGTATTTT
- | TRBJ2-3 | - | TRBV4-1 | CASSPTEQTQYF | TGCGCCAGCAGCCCCACGGAGCAGACGCAGTATTTT